The entry below describes one T cell receptor (beta chain). The data derive from a study of early T cells in non-severe SARS-CoV-2 infection. Each cDNA molecule carried a unique molecular identifier. TCRdb re-analysed the 5' RACE reads in MiXCR, keeping a single row per CDR3 protein. The sample lists tens of thousands of distinct CDR3 sequences; roughly 9.2% were seen once. The receptor was derived from an adult who was a healthcare worker with PCR-confirmed SARS-CoV-2 infection or an uninfected control (not recorded which). Sequenced material: whole blood.

As DNA, the CDR3 is TGTGCCAGCAGCCGAGATCGGGGAGGGGAGCTGTTTTTT. This sequence encodes CASSRDRGGELFF. The rearrangement joins TRBV11-3 to TRBJ2-2; the D gene is possibly TRBD2 (5 bases). Looked up from germline, CDR1 is SGHNT and CDR2 is YENEEA. The V end was cut by 5 bases, the J end by 8 bases, with 12 bases between. The CDR3 consists of 13 residues. The variable domain in full, completed from reference TRBV11-3 and TRBJ2-2, reads EAGVVQSPRYKIIEKKQPVAFWCNPISGHNTLYWYLQNLGQGPELLIRYENEEAVDDSQLPKDRFSAERLKGVDSTLKIQPAELGDSAVYLCASSRDRGGELFFGEGSRLTVL.